Listed below are T cell receptor beta chains from one sample, sequenced in a study of CD8 T cells in ankylosing spondylitis. TCRdb independently ran MiXCR on the 5' RACE reads; one entry per CDR3 protein. The sample contains some 220,000 distinct CDR3 sequences, more than 5.5% of which appear only once. Sequenced material: blood, either unsorted or a sorted T cell fraction (not recorded which). Receptors originate from a male donor with ankylosing spondylitis. The CDR3 runs from the conserved cysteine through the conserved F or W. The D gene is left open where the match is weak. For some rows the clone size is stated as once, few or many, or as a class when expanded; others skip it.

>TRBJ1-1|NA|TRBV6-1|many
CASSDQGSTEAFF
TGTGCCAGCAGTGATCAGGGAAGTACTGAAGCTTTCTTT
>TRBJ2-7|TRBD1|TRBV7-9|many
CASRPLFGDRIDEQYF
TGTGCCAGCAGGCCCCTTTTTGGGGACAGGATCGACGAGCAGTACTTC
>TRBJ1-1|NA|TRBV12-3/TRBV12-4|many
CASSFEGLNTEAFF
TGTGCCAGCAGTTTCGAGGGCCTAAACACTGAAGCTTTCTTT
>TRBJ2-2|NA|TRBV19|NA
CASSIDLLWGANTGELFF
TGTGCCAGTAGTATAGATCTATTGTGGGGGGCTAACACCGGGGAGCTGTTTTTT
>TRBJ2-7|TRBD1|TRBV13|NA
CASTGQGENEQYF
TGTGCCAGCACCGGACAGGGGGAAAACGAGCAGTACTTC
>TRBJ2-7|TRBD2|TRBV7-9|NA
CASSLGGDLDEQYF
TGTGCCAGCAGCTTGGGGGGGGATTTAGACGAGCAGTACTTC
>TRBJ1-1|NA|TRBV6-2/TRBV6-3|many
CASSPWTFMNTEAFF
TGTGCCAGCAGCCCTTGGACATTTATGAACACTGAAGCTTTCTTT
>TRBJ1-1|NA|TRBV29-1|many
CSVATGNEAFF
TGCAGCGTTGCGACAGGAAACGAAGCTTTCTTT
>TRBJ2-1|NA|TRBV6-2/TRBV6-3|few
CASSYPFGSSYNEQFF
TGTGCCAGCAGTTATCCTTTCGGGAGCTCCTACAATGAGCAGTTCTTC
>TRBJ2-7|NA|TRBV27|many
CASRAGTQGAYEQYF
TGTGCCAGCAGAGCCGGGACCCAAGGAGCCTACGAGCAGTACTTC
>TRBJ1-2|TRBD1|TRBV6-1|many
CASSEWDRGLGYTF
TGTGCCAGCAGTGAATGGGACAGGGGGCTTGGCTACACCTTC
>TRBJ2-7|TRBD2|TRBV20-1|many
CSALDLEAGTYEQYF
TGCAGTGCTCTAGATTTAGAAGCGGGAACTTACGAGCAGTACTTC
>TRBJ2-3|TRBD2|TRBV5-1|many
CASSLNSGPSTDTQYF
TGCGCCAGCAGTTTAAATAGCGGGCCTAGCACAGATACGCAGTATTTT
>TRBJ2-1|TRBD1|TRBV20-1|few
CSARSDRGRFF
TGCAGTGCTAGATCTGACAGGGGCCGGTTCTTC
>TRBJ2-2|NA|TRBV7-8|NA
CASSLDRTANTGELFF
TGTGCCAGCAGCTTAGATAGGACAGCGAACACCGGGGAGCTGTTTTTT
>TRBJ2-1|NA|TRBV12-3/TRBV12-4|many
CASSLIFGNEQFF
TGTGCCAGCAGTTTAATTTTCGGGAATGAGCAGTTCTTC
>TRBJ2-5|NA|TRBV6-2/TRBV6-3|many
CASSYSGRVQETQYF
TGTGCCAGCAGTTACTCCGGACGGGTTCAAGAGACCCAGTACTTC
>TRBJ1-4|NA|TRBV24-1|many
CATSDFGQKLFF
TGTGCCACCAGTGATTTTGGGCAAAAACTGTTTTTT
>TRBJ2-7|NA|TRBV10-2|many
CASSERGPYEQYF
TGCGCCAGCAGTGAAAGGGGTCCCTACGAGCAGTACTTC
>TRBJ2-7|NA|TRBV12-3/TRBV12-4|many
CASSPPWTRYEQYF
TGTGCCAGCAGTCCGCCCTGGACTCGCTACGAGCAGTACTTC
>TRBJ2-5|TRBD1|TRBV2|NA
CASSEATGAQQETQYF
TGTGCCAGCAGTGAAGCGACAGGGGCACAACAAGAGACCCAGTACTTC
>TRBJ2-1|NA|TRBV9|few
CASGGRGAPYNEQFF
TGTGCCAGCGGGGGACGGGGGGCCCCCTACAATGAGCAGTTCTTC
>TRBJ2-5|NA|TRBV12-3/TRBV12-4|few
CASSLMALQETQYF
TGTGCCAGCAGTTTAATGGCCCTCCAAGAGACCCAGTACTTC
>TRBJ2-3|NA|TRBV27|many
CASRRPPGTKYF
TGTGCCAGCAGACGACCCCCCGGGACAAAGTATTTT
>TRBJ2-7|NA|TRBV13|many
CASSLRTDTYEQYF
TGTGCCAGCAGCCTGCGGACAGACACCTACGAGCAGTACTTC
>TRBJ1-2|NA|TRBV9|many
CASSVDRAGSDYGYTF
TGTGCCAGCAGCGTGGACCGGGCAGGGTCTGACTATGGCTACACCTTC
>TRBJ2-7|TRBD1|TRBV10-2|many
CASSDRTGGYEQYF
TGCGCCAGCAGTGATAGGACAGGGGGCTACGAGCAGTACTTC
>TRBJ1-2|NA|TRBV10-1|NA
CASSEPDSLGYGYTF
TGCGCCAGCAGTGAGCCTGATTCTCTGGGCTATGGCTACACCTTC
>TRBJ2-3|NA|TRBV10-3|many
CAISDRGERSDTQYF
TGTGCCATCAGTGATAGGGGGGAGCGGTCAGATACGCAGTATTTT
>TRBJ2-1|TRBD2|TRBV7-8|many
CASSLMGGGDEQFF
TGTGCCAGCAGCTTAATGGGGGGAGGGGATGAGCAGTTCTTC
>TRBJ2-1|TRBD2|TRBV7-2|few
CASSLGGSLLGEQFF
TGTGCCAGCAGCTTAGGCGGGAGTCTATTAGGAGAGCAGTTCTTC
>TRBJ2-7|TRBD1|TRBV7-2|many
CASSQDRDRIYEQYF
TGTGCCAGCAGCCAGGACAGGGATCGTATCTACGAGCAGTACTTC
>TRBJ2-7|TRBD1|TRBV28|many
CASSWGVGTGIYEQYF
TGTGCCAGCAGTTGGGGAGTAGGGACAGGAATCTACGAGCAGTACTTC
>TRBJ2-1|TRBD2|TRBV5-1|NA
CASSLASGGPPEQFF
TGCGCCAGCAGCTTGGCTAGCGGGGGGCCTCCTGAGCAGTTCTTC
>TRBJ1-5|NA|TRBV6-2/TRBV6-3|NA
CAIGTEFNQPQHF
TGTGCCATCGGGACGGAGTTTAATCAGCCCCAGCATTTT
>TRBJ1-2|TRBD1|TRBV29-1|many
CSVGTGTGVIGYTF
TGCAGCGTAGGGACCGGGACAGGGGTTATTGGCTACACCTTC
>TRBJ2-5|NA|TRBV10-3|many
CAISDRRGIMETQYF
TGTGCCATCAGTGATCGCCGGGGGATAATGGAGACCCAGTACTTC
>TRBJ2-7|TRBD2|TRBV5-6|few
CASSLAGASGTIYEQYF
TGTGCCAGCAGCTTGGCCGGAGCTAGCGGTACGATCTACGAGCAGTACTTC
>TRBJ2-7|NA|TRBV15|many
CATSRRDSSYEQYF
TGTGCCACCAGCAGGCGGGACAGTTCCTACGAGCAGTACTTC
>TRBJ2-1|TRBD2|TRBV29-1|many
CSVWAGGAEDEQFF
TGCAGCGTTTGGGCGGGAGGGGCGGAAGATGAGCAGTTCTTC
>TRBJ1-4|TRBD1|TRBV6-1|many
CASSLGQGGEKLFF
TGTGCCAGCAGCTTGGGACAGGGGGGTGAAAAACTGTTTTTT
>TRBJ2-7|TRBD2|TRBV6-4|few
CASSTLGREVSSYEQYF
TGTGCCAGCAGTACTCTCGGGCGGGAGGTTTCCTCCTACGAGCAGTACTTC
>TRBJ2-5|TRBD1|TRBV7-2|many
CASSSTGGGETQYF
TGTGCCAGCAGCTCAACAGGGGGTGGTGAGACCCAGTACTTC
>TRBJ2-2|TRBD1|TRBV10-3|many
CAIRTPQGGFTGELFF
TGTGCCATCAGGACCCCACAGGGGGGTTTCACCGGGGAGCTGTTTTTT
>TRBJ2-3|NA|TRBV27|many
CASSLFPDSSTDTQYF
TGTGCCAGCAGTTTATTCCCGGACTCTAGCACAGATACGCAGTATTTT
>TRBJ1-1|NA|TRBV12-3/TRBV12-4|NA
CASSWGGLNTEAFF
TGTGCCAGCAGTTGGGGGGGCCTGAACACTGAAGCTTTCTTT
>TRBJ1-1|NA|TRBV18|many
CASSLSGTNTEAFF
TGTGCCAGCTCACTATCTGGGACGAACACTGAAGCTTTCTTT
>TRBJ2-7|NA|TRBV20-1|NA
CSASWGAGYEQYF
TGCAGTGCTAGTTGGGGGGCAGGCTACGAGCAGTACTTC
>TRBJ2-2|NA|TRBV5-6|many
CASSLTGGELFF
TGTGCCAGCAGCTTAACGGGCGGGGAGCTGTTTTTT
>TRBJ2-1|NA|TRBV12-3/TRBV12-4|many
CASTLGATPYNEQFF
TGTGCCAGCACCCTCGGGGCTACTCCGTACAATGAGCAGTTCTTC
>TRBJ2-1|NA|TRBV7-8|many
CASSRPRREPLIGGNNEQFF
TGTGCCAGCAGCAGGCCCCGACGGGAGCCCCTAATCGGAGGTAATAATGAGCAGTTCTTC
>TRBJ1-5|NA|TRBV5-8|many
CASSGVRWGNQPQHF
TGTGCCAGCAGCGGAGTTAGGTGGGGGAATCAGCCCCAGCATTTT
>TRBJ2-1|TRBD2|TRBV11-2|NA
CASSTLAGGLYEQFF
TGTGCCAGCAGCACTCTAGCGGGAGGGCTATATGAGCAGTTCTTC
>TRBJ2-1|TRBD1|TRBV20-1|many
CSARELGTVSYNEQFF
TGCAGTGCTAGAGAACTTGGGACAGTCTCCTACAATGAGCAGTTCTTC
>TRBJ2-7|TRBD2|TRBV4-1|many
CASSHQALAGSSYEQYF
TGCGCCAGCAGCCACCAAGCTTTAGCGGGATCCTCCTACGAGCAGTACTTC
>TRBJ1-4|TRBD1|TRBV10-3|many
CAISESRQGNEKLFF
TGTGCCATCAGTGAGTCCAGACAGGGGAATGAAAAACTGTTTTTT
>TRBJ2-1|NA|TRBV14|many
CASSHPGEGTYNEQFF
TGTGCCAGCAGCCACCCAGGGGAGGGGACCTACAATGAGCAGTTCTTC
>TRBJ1-5|TRBD1|TRBV29-1|few
CSPIRDRGYQPQHF
TGCAGCCCCATCCGGGACAGGGGCTATCAGCCCCAGCATTTT